Listed below are T cell receptor beta chains from one sample, sequenced in a study of cytomegalovirus exposure and HLA in healthy donors. Sequencing used immunoSEQ multiplex PCR; TCRdb keeps in-frame clones, though not all of them. The sample shows roughly 110,000 clones, roughly four fifths of them seen only once. Material for sequencing was PBMCs. These receptors were obtained from a man aged 45-60 years in good health and CMV-seronegative. CDR3s include the opening cysteine and the closing phenylalanine or tryptophan. Fields, in order: V gene, clone size, D gene, J gene, CDR3 protein, CDR3 DNA. D genes are given only for firm matches. Size is omitted from some rows. Given values are once, few, many or a class for expanded clones.

>TRBV6-4|NA|NA|TRBJ2-3
CASSEGAGDTQYF
TGTGCCAGCAGTGAGGGGGCGGGAGATACGCAGTATTTT
>TRBV15|NA|TRBD1|TRBJ1-2
CATSRGTGGSYTF
TGTGCCACCAGCAGAGGGACAGGGGGCAGCTACACCTTC
>TRBV2|NA|NA|TRBJ1-6
CASREGLWQQNSPLHF
TGTGCCAGCAGGGAGGGCCTTTGGCAGCAGAATTCACCCCTCCACTTT
>TRBV28|NA|NA|TRBJ1-3
CASSPGYTIYF
TGTGCCAGCAGCCCAGGTTACACCATATATTTT
>TRBV19|NA|NA|TRBJ1-5
CASTSGGGNQPQHF
TGTGCCAGTACTTCCGGGGGTGGCAATCAGCCCCAGCATTTT
>TRBV7-6|NA|TRBD2|TRBJ2-1
CASRNPSGGNEQFF
TGTGCCAGCAGAAATCCTAGCGGGGGTAATGAGCAGTTCTTC
>TRBV9|NA|TRBD2|TRBJ2-3
CASSVAASGGYTQYF
TGTGCCAGCAGCGTAGCGGCTAGCGGGGGGTATACGCAGTATTTT
>TRBV30|once|TRBD2|TRBJ2-3
CAWSVRWTSGGIYSTDTQYF
TGTGCCTGGAGTGTACGGTGGACTAGCGGGGGGATCTATAGCACAGATACGCAGTATTTT
>TRBV6-6|NA|TRBD1|TRBJ1-5
CASGSQGVVSNQPQHF
TGTGCCAGCGGTTCTCAGGGGGTGGTGAGCAATCAGCCCCAGCATTTT
>TRBV25-1|NA|NA|TRBJ2-2
CASSDAGPGELFF
TGTGCCAGCAGTGACGCGGGCCCCGGGGAGCTGTTTTTT
>TRBV5-4|NA|TRBD2|TRBJ2-3
CASSPVGLAGRDTQYF
TGTGCCAGCAGCCCGGTTGGGCTAGCGGGAAGAGATACGCAGTATTTT
>TRBV12-5|NA|TRBD2|TRBJ2-1
CASGLGVAGDNEQFF
TGTGCTAGTGGTTTGGGGGTAGCGGGGGACAATGAGCAGTTCTTC
>TRBV6-6|NA|NA|TRBJ2-3
CASSYKGHSGDTQYF
TGTGCCAGCAGTTACAAGGGACACTCTGGGGATACGCAGTATTTT
>TRBV2|NA|NA|TRBJ1-1
CASSKSWETEAFF
TGTGCCAGCAGTAAATCATGGGAGACTGAAGCTTTCTTT
>TRBV7-9|NA|TRBD2|TRBJ2-3
CASSLKSGGGDTDTQYF
TGTGCCAGCAGCTTAAAGAGCGGGGGGGGTGACACAGATACGCAGTATTTT
>TRBV5-1|few|NA|TRBJ2-1
CASSLVSDEQFF
TGCGCCAGCAGCTTGGTATCGGATGAGCAGTTCTTC
>TRBV4-2|NA|NA|TRBJ1-1
CASSQAGSMNTEAFF
TGTGCCAGCAGCCAAGCGGGAAGCATGAACACTGAAGCTTTCTTT
>TRBV19|NA|TRBD1|TRBJ1-1
CASSWGQGRTEAFF
TGTGCCAGTAGTTGGGGACAGGGCCGCACTGAAGCTTTCTTT
>TRBV9|NA|NA|TRBJ1-2
CASTLSMGAINGYTF
TGTGCCAGCACCCTAAGTATGGGGGCGATTAATGGCTACACCTTC
>TRBV6-5|NA|TRBD2|TRBJ2-7
CASRSLAGGSYEQYF
TGTGCCAGCAGATCACTAGCGGGGGGTTCCTACGAGCAGTACTTC
>TRBV11-1|NA|NA|TRBJ2-7
CASSIYYEQYF
TGTGCCAGCAGCATTTACTACGAGCAGTACTTC
>TRBV6-5|NA|NA|TRBJ1-4
CASSQTRNEKLFF
TGTGCCAGCAGCCAGACTAGGAATGAAAAACTGTTTTTT
>TRBV1|NA|NA|TRBJ2-3
CTSSPSSTDTQYF
TGCACCAGCAGCCCCTCGAGCACAGATACGCAGTATTTT
>TRBV4-1|NA|TRBD2|TRBJ2-7
CASSQESAGARGYEQYF
TGCGCCAGCAGCCAAGAGTCAGCGGGGGCCCGGGGTTACGAGCAGTACTTC
>TRBV4-3|NA|TRBD1|TRBJ2-7
CASSQEGTGGFYEQYF
TGCGCCAGCAGCCAAGAGGGGACAGGGGGCTTCTACGAGCAGTACTTC
>TRBV28|NA|TRBD1|TRBJ1-5
CASSTLTGAVQPQHF
TGTGCCAGCAGTACCCTGACAGGGGCTGTACAGCCCCAGCATTTT
>TRBV7-9|NA|NA|TRBJ1-1
CASSLDALAGEGTEAFF
TGTGCCAGCAGCTTGGACGCTTTGGCAGGGGAGGGCACTGAAGCTTTCTTT
>TRBV7-8|NA|NA|TRBJ2-6
CASSLASGANVLTF
TGTGCCAGCAGCTTAGCTTCGGGGGCCAACGTCCTGACTTTC
>TRBV27|once|NA|TRBJ2-3
CASKQASTDTQYF
TGTGCCAGCAAACAGGCTAGCACAGATACGCAGTATTTT
>TRBV28|NA|NA|TRBJ1-2
CASSPPRRGYTF
TGTGCCAGCAGTCCTCCTAGGCGGGGCTACACCTTC
>TRBV30|NA|NA|TRBJ2-7
CAWSQGSSYEQYF
TGTGCCTGGAGTCAGGGATCCTCCTACGAGCAGTACTTC
>TRBV6-1|NA|NA|TRBJ2-3
CASSEARGSDTQYF
TGTGCCAGCAGTGAAGCGCGGGGATCCGATACGCAGTATTTT
>TRBV11-2|NA|NA|TRBJ2-5
CASSPLFLDQETQYF
TGTGCCAGCAGCCCCTTGTTTCTTGACCAAGAGACCCAGTACTTC
>TRBV5-5|NA|NA|TRBJ2-2
CASSYDSTGELFF
TGTGCCAGCAGCTATGACAGCACCGGGGAGCTGTTTTTT
>TRBV7-2|NA|TRBD2|TRBJ2-7
CASSLGSSGVAYEQYF
TGTGCCAGCAGCTTAGGATCCAGCGGGGTGGCCTACGAGCAGTACTTC
>TRBV5-1|NA|NA|TRBJ2-5
CASSLDTGTVYQETQYF
TGCGCCAGCAGCTTAGATACCGGGACTGTGTACCAAGAGACCCAGTACTTC
>TRBV11-3|NA|TRBD1|TRBJ1-1
CASSPRTGANTEAFF
TGTGCCAGCAGCCCCCGGACAGGGGCAAACACTGAAGCTTTCTTT
>TRBV7-2|NA|TRBD2|TRBJ2-3
CASSLAKLAGGADTQYF
TGTGCCAGCAGCTTAGCGAAACTAGCGGGGGGTGCAGATACGCAGTATTTT
>TRBV5-1|NA|NA|TRBJ1-2
CASHTEAGVNYGYTF
TGCGCCAGCCACACAGAGGCAGGGGTCAACTATGGCTACACCTTC
>TRBV30|NA|NA|TRBJ1-2
CAWSTGANYGYTF
TGTGCCTGGAGTACGGGAGCAAACTATGGCTACACCTTC
>TRBV23-1|NA|NA|TRBJ1-1
CASAYRGLLNTEAFF
TGCGCCAGCGCATATAGGGGGTTATTGAACACTGAAGCTTTCTTT